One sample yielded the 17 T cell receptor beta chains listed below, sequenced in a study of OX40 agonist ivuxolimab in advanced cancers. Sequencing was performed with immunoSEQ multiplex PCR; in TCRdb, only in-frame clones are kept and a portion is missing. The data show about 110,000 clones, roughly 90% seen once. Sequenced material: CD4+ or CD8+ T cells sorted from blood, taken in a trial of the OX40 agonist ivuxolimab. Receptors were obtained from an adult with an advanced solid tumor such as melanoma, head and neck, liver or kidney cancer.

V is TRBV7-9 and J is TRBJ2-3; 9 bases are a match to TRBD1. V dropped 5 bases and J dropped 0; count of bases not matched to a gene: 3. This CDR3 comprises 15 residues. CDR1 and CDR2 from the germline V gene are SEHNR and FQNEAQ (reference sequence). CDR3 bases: TGTGCCAGCAGCCGACAGGGGGTTAGCACAGATACGCAGTATTTT. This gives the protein CASSRQGVSTDTQYF.

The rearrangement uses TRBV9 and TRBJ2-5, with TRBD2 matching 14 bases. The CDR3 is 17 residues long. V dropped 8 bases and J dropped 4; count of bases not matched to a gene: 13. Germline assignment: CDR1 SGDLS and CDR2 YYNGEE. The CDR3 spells CASSAGLAGGLPETQYF. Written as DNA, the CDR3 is TGTGCCAGTTCCGCAGGACTAGCGGGAGGTCTCCCAGAGACCCAGTACTTC.

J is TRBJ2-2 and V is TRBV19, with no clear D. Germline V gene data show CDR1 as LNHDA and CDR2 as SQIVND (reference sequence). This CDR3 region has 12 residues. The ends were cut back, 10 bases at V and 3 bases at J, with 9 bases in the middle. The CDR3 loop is CAIQTYTGELFF. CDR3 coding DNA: TGTGCCATCCAAACCTACACCGGGGAGCTGTTTTTT.

The CDR3 reads CASSYEGDTEAFF. DNA for the CDR3: TGTGCCAGCAGTTACGAGGGTGACACTGAAGCTTTCTTT. The gene calls are TRBV6-5 and TRBJ1-1; D call uncertain. Trimming removed 2 bases from V and 3 bases from J, with 7 bases in between. The germline CDR1 and CDR2 sequences are MNHEY and SVGAGI. This CDR3 comprises 13 residues.

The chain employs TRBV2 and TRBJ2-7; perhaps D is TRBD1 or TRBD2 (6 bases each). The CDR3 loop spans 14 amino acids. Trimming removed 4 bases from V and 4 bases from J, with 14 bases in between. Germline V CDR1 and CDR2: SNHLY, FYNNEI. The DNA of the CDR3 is TGTGCCAGCAGTGTATCAGGGGACTTGTACGAGCAGTACTTC. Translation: CASSVSGDLYEQYF.

CDR3 DNA sequence: TGCAGTGCGTTCGACAATGAGCAGTTCTTC. This codes for CSAFDNEQFF. V gene TRBV20-1 combines with J gene TRBJ2-1; D is unresolved. Germline CDR1 is DFQATT and CDR2 is SNEGSKA (reference sequence). V gave up 6 bases and J gave up 5 bases, with 5 bases separating them. This CDR3 spans 10 amino acids.

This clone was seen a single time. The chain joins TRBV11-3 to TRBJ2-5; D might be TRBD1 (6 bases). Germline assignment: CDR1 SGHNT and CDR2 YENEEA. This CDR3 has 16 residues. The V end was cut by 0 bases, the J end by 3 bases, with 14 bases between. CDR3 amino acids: CASSLDLARTEETQYF. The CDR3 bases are TGTGCCAGCAGCTTAGATCTAGCTCGGACAGAAGAGACCCAGTACTTC.

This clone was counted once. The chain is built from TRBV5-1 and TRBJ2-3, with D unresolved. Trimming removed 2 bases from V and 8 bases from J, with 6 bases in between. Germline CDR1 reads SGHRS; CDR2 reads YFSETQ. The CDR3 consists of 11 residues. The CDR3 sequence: CASSLSVTQYF. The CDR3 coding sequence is TGCGCCAGCAGCTTATCAGTTACGCAGTATTTT.

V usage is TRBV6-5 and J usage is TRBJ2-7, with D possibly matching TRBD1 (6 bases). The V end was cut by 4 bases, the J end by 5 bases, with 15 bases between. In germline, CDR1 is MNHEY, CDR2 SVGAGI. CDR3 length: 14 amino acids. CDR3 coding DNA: TGTGCCAGCAGTTCCAGGGGATCGTGGGACGAGCAGTACTTC. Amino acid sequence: CASSSRGSWDEQYF.

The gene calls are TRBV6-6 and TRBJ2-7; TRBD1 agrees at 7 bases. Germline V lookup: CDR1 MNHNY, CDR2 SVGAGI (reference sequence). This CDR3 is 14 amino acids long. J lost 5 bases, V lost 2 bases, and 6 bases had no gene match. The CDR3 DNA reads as TGTGCCAGCAGTTACAGCAACAGGGGCCACGAGCAGTACTTC. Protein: CASSYSNRGHEQYF.

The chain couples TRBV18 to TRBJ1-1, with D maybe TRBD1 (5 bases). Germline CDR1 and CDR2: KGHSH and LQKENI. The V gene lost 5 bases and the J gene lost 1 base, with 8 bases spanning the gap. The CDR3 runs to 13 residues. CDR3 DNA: TGTGCCAGCTCAGCGGACACGAACACTGAAGCTTTCTTT. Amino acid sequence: CASSADTNTEAFF.

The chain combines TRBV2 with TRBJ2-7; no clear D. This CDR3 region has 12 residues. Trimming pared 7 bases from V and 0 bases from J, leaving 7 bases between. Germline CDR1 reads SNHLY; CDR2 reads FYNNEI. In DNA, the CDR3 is TGTGCCAGCAAGGGCGACTCCTACGAGCAGTACTTC. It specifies CASKGDSYEQYF.

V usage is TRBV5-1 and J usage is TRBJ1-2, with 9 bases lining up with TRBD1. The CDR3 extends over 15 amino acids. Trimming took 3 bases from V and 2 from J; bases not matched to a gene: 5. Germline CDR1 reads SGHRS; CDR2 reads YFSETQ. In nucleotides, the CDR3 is TGCGCCAGCAGCTCCGGACAGGGGCGGAACTATGGCTACACCTTC. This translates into CASSSGQGRNYGYTF. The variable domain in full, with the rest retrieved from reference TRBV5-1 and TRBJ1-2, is KAGVTQTPRYLIKTRGQQVTLSCSPISGHRSVSWYQQTPGQGLQFLFEYFSETQRNKGNFPGRFSGRQFSNSRSEMNVSTLELGDSALYLCASSSGQGRNYGYTFGSGTRLTVV.

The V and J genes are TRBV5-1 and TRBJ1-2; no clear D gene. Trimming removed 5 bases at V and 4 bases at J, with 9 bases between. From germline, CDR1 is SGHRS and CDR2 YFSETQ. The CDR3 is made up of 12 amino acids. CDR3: CASRNEGYGYTF. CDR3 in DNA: TGCGCCAGCAGGAACGAGGGCTATGGCTACACCTTC.

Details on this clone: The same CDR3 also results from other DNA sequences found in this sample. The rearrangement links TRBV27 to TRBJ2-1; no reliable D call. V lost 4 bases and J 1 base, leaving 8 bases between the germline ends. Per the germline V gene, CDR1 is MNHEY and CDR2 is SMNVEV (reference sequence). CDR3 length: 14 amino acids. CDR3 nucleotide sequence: TGTGCCAGCAGTTCCCTGGGATCCTACAATGAGCAGTTCTTC. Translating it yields CASSSLGSYNEQFF.

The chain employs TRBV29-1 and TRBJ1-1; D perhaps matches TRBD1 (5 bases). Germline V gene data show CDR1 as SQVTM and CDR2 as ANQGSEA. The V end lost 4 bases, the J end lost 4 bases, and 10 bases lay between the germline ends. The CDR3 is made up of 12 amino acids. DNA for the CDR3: TGCAGCGTTGGCAGGGCAGGCACTGAAGCTTTCTTT. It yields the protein CSVGRAGTEAFF.

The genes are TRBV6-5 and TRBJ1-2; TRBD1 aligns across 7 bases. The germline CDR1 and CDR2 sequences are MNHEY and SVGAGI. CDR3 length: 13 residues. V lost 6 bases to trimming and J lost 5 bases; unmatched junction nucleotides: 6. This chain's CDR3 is CASSPQGVYGYTF. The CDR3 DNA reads TGTGCCAGCAGCCCCCAGGGGGTATATGGCTACACCTTC.